This T cell receptor beta chain was sequenced in a study of CD8 T cells in Susac syndrome. Study-level findings and limits: The study's TCR sequencing and HLA analysis drew on a certain number of individuals. That number was acknowledged as relatively small.

An input of about 0.5 to 1 ug of RNA was subjected to reverse transcription using random hexamers. The immunoSEQ assay covered 54 Vbeta and 13 Jbeta segments for CDR3. MiXCR was run by TCRdb on the immunoSEQ multiplex PCR reads, yielding one entry per CDR3 protein. The repertoire includes approximately 130,000 distinct CDR3 sequences, 90% to 95% of them detected once, and 0.2% to 0.25% sits in the top ten. Negative magnetic isolation gave CD8+ and CD4+ cells; FACS enriched CD8+ TEMRA. Of note for this clonotype: Its antigen is undetermined.

This receptor was identified in a human donor with multiple sclerosis. Sequencing used CD8+ T cells from PBMCs.

The CDR3 DNA reads as TGTGCCAGCAGCCCGGCGTCGTCTGGAAACACCATATATTTT. This gives the protein CASSPASSGNTIYF. The chain is built from TRBV28 and TRBJ1-3, with D uncertain. V dropped 6 bases and J dropped 1 base, with 10 bases sitting between them. CDR1 and CDR2 (germline): MDHEN, SYDVKM. The CDR3 length is 14 residues.